This TCR beta chain was retrieved from a study of chemoradiotherapy in HPV16-positive cancers. Study information: Two HPV16-positive patients' cells yielded candidate HPV-specific clones and common motifs.

This clone appeared once. What it binds is unknown. The sample holds other DNA sequences that translate to the same CDR3. V shed 7 bases and J shed 6 bases, with 15 bases lying between them. The CDR3 is 13 amino acids. From germline, CDR1 is MNHNY and CDR2 SVGAGI (reference sequence). TCRdb's copy holds only in-frame clones and misses some; the assay was immunoSEQ multiplex PCR. The sample records approximately 310 clones, roughly 80% being singletons. Study-level points and caveats: Non-HPV-specific T cells did not expand in tumors during treatment, whereas candidate HPV-specific clones and E7-related motifs did.

The receptor comes from a human donor with HPV-associated anogenital cancer. This rearrangement joins TRBV6-6 to TRBJ1-1, with D perhaps matching TRBD1 (5 bases). The material was tumor tissue, obtained from a patient who underwent chemoradiotherapy. The CDR3, as DNA: TGTGCCAGCACCATCGGCCAGGGTCCTGAAGCTTTCTTT. Translating gives CASTIGQGPEAFF.